The subject of this entry is one T cell receptor (beta chain). Ten or more counts support this clonotype. What antigen it recognizes has not been identified. No clone much larger than this one lies a single base away; base qualities are absent. This sample is drawn from a study of T cells in Graves' hyperthyroidism and ophthalmopathy (dated by TCRdb to the late 2010s). General notes on the study: Peripheral blood samples were taken at initial diagnosis, before any treatment was given. To identify TCR V-J signatures that set the groups apart, the researchers used a discovery cohort of 100 patients, made up of roughly 40 with Graves' ophthalmopathy and 57 with stable Graves' hyperthyroidism. Whether ophthalmopathy could be predicted prospectively was tested in an independent validation cohort made up of about 20 hyperthyroidism patients plus 17 patients who later progressed to ophthalmopathy. The roughly 100 discovery patients were randomly split 7:3 into training and test sets. In addition, the study compared T-cell repertoires in thyroid tissue and in blood from a handful of Graves' hyperthyroidism patients. After blood sampling, hyperthyroidism patients were treated with methimazole at a starting dose of 30 mg daily, and ophthalmopathy patients were treated with high-dose intravenous methylprednisolone. TCR Vbeta CDR3 sequencing of fewer than 150 peripheral blood samples (approximately 44 ophthalmopathy, over 70 hyperthyroidism and about 17 progressor patients) is reported in the paper. Study-level results and caveats: A 13 V-J signature model separated ophthalmopathy from stable hyperthyroidism, with 87.88% sensitivity and roughly 82% specificity in cross-validation and 80%/75% in testing. Blood samples also contained most of the expanded thyroid clonotypes (frequency above 0.001), which suggests that blood repertoires may reflect thyroid immune responses. In validation, progression to ophthalmopathy was predicted by the model with about 70% sensitivity and roughly 72% specificity, a median of 6.5 months before onset. No statistical method was used to set the sample size in advance, and investigators knew the group allocation.

TCR beta CDR3 regions were amplified from RNA transcripts. For the first round of RT-PCR on the TCR CDR3, the HTBI primer set was used together with the Qiagen OneStep RT-PCR kit. Libraries were constructed in a second round of multiplex PCR, after which size selection and purification were performed. Sequencing of the libraries was done on an Illumina HiSeq2000 using paired-end 100 bp reads. As for how the authors treated the data: Raw data were processed with SOAPnuke, discarding reads with adapters, uncalled bases, mean Phred below 15, or no exact constant-primer or identifier match. COPE v1.2.5 was used to merge high-quality paired reads, and clonotypes were defined as unique nucleotide sequences. MiTCR v1.1 was used to align clonotypes to the IMGT TRBV, TRBD and TRBJ reference segments. Analysis was restricted to V-J combinations with a frequency above 0.0001, which covered roughly 99% of repertoires. The TCS score was defined as the ratio of F50 (clonal expansion) to E x V (chaos), calculated using BLOSUM62-based TCRdist between CDR3 peptides within each V-J. Welch's t-statistics and random forest reduced around 520 V-J features to 13, which were used in a naive Bayes classifier (R e1071). The public sequencing data were trimmed at Q25 with fastp and processed into clonotypes with MiXCR by TCRdb, which kept only in-frame beta chains. Identical CDR3 protein sequences are pooled into one entry, listed with their most common genes and DNA. None of the V and J calls come from the authors' own analysis; TCRdb made them. Present in this sample are about 320,000 distinct CDR3 sequences, 16% of which were seen just once. Clones ranked in the top ten supply approximately 35% of the sample.

The CDR3, from cysteine to phenylalanine, totals 14 residues. The CDR3 DNA has 42 bases and is translated from base 1. V loses 5 bases of germline sequence and J loses 7 bases, and the interval between the two ends is 15 bases. Stable Graves' hyperthyroidism was defined as the absence of progression to ophthalmopathy over 18 months of follow-up. Hyperthyroidism patients were newly diagnosed, had a disease duration of under 2 months, and were aged 18 to 65 years. Exclusion was applied to patients with uncontrolled infections, other autoimmune diseases, pregnancy or lactation. Clinical symptoms, serum thyroxine and TRAb, thyroid ultrasound, and orbital computed tomography formed the basis for the diagnoses. PBMCs were separated from roughly 9.6 ml of fresh peripheral blood using Ficoll-Paque density gradient centrifugation. Trizol reagent was used to extract total RNA, and RNA quality was then checked on an Agilent 2100 Bioanalyzer.

Sequenced material: blood. In this chain, TRBV12-3 or TRBV12-4 is recombined with TRBJ2-4; the D region is possibly TRBD1 or TRBD2, each matching across 5 bases. The clonotype was recovered from a man aged 25 to 40 with Graves' hyperthyroidism. The CDR3 is CASSPTRGTNIQYF. The sequence in DNA is TGTGCCAGCAGTCCTACTAGGGGAACTAACATTCAGTACTTC.